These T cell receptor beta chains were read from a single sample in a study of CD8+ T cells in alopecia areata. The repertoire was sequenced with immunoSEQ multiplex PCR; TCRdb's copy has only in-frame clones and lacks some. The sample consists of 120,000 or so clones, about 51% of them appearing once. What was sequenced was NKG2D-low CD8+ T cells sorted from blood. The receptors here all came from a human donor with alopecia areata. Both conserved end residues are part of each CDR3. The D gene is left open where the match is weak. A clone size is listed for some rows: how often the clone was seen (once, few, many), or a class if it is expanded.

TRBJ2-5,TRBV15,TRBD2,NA,TGTGCCACCAGCAGCCGTAGCGGGGAGACCCAGTACTTC,CATSSRSGETQYF
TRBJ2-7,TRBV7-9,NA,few,TGTGCCAGCAGCAACCGTGGGGCGGGCGAGCAGTACTTC,CASSNRGAGEQYF
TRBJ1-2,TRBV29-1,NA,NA,TGCAGCGTTGAAGTTGAAGGGGCGAACTATGGCTACACCTTC,CSVEVEGANYGYTF
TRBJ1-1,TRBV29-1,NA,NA,TGCAGCGCCGGAAGGGAGCCAAATGAAGCTTTCTTT,CSAGREPNEAFF
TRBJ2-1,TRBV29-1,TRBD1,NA,TGCAGCGTGTGGACAGGGGGCGATGAGCAGTTCTTC,CSVWTGGDEQFF
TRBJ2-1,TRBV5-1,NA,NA,TGCGCCAGCAGCATAGAAAATGAGCAGTTCTTC,CASSIENEQFF
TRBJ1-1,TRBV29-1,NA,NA,TGCAGCGTCTATATGGGGGGTAACACTGAAGCTTTCTTT,CSVYMGGNTEAFF
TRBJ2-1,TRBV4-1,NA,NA,TGCGCCAGCAGCCACCACGTGGGGGACAATGAGCAGTTCTTC,CASSHHVGDNEQFF
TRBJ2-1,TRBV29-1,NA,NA,TGCAGCGTGAATGAGCGGTTCTTC,CSVNERFF
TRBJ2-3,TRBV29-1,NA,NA,TGCAGCGTCCTAGCCTCAGGGGACCTCACAGATACGCAGTATTTT,CSVLASGDLTDTQYF
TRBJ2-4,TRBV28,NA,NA,TGTGCCAGCCGAGGCAGGGTTTTTGCCAAAAACATTCAGTACTTC,CASRGRVFAKNIQYF
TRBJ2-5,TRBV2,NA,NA,TGTGCCAGCAGTGAAGCGGGGGGACAAGAGACCCAGTACTTC,CASSEAGGQETQYF
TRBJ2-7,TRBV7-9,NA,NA,TGTGCCAGCAGGGAAGGTTACGAGCAGTACTTC,CASREGYEQYF
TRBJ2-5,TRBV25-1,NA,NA,TGTGCCTCAGCACCAGGACAAGAGACCCAGTACTTC,CASAPGQETQYF
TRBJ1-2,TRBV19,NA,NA,TGTGCCAGCACACAGGGTAACTATGGCTACACCTTC,CASTQGNYGYTF
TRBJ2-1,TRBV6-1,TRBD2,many,TGTGCCAGCAGTGAACTAGCGGGGGGCTACAATGAGCAGTTCTTC,CASSELAGGYNEQFF
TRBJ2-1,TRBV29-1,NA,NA,TGCAGCGTTGAAGCGGCAGGGGGGAATTATGAGCAGTTCTTC,CSVEAAGGNYEQFF
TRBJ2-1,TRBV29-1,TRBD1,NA,TGCAGCGTTGAAAGTGGACAGGCCCACCCCAATGAGCAGTTCTTC,CSVESGQAHPNEQFF
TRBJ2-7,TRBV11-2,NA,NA,TGTGCCAGCAGCACAGAGTACGAGCAGTACTTC,CASSTEYEQYF
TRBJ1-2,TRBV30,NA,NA,TGTGCCGGGGGGCGGCAACCTCCGGCCGGCTACACCTTC,CAGGRQPPAGYTF
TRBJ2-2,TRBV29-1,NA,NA,TGCAGCGTTGAGGGCGGGGAAGAAGGCGGGGAGCTGTTTTTT,CSVEGGEEGGELFF
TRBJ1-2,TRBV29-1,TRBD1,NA,TGCAGCGTTGAAGTTTGGACAGGGTATGGCTATGGCTACACCTTC,CSVEVWTGYGYGYTF
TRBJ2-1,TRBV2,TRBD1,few,TGTGCCAGCAGTGATAGGGACAGGGGGCTCGGTGAGCAGTTCTTC,CASSDRDRGLGEQFF
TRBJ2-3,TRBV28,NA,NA,TGTGCCAGCAGTTCCCGGGGGAGCAGGTCCACAGATACGCAGTATTTT,CASSSRGSRSTDTQYF
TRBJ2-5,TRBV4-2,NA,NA,TGTGCCAGCAGCCAAGGCTCAGGGGATGGAGAGACCCAGTACTTC,CASSQGSGDGETQYF
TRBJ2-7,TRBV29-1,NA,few,TGCAGCGTTGAAGCCTCCGGGAACTCCTACGAGCAGTACTTC,CSVEASGNSYEQYF
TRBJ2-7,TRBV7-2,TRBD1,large,TGTGCCAGCAGCTTGGGACAGGCGTTGGAGCAGTACTTC,CASSLGQALEQYF
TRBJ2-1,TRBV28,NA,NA,TGTGCCAGCAGTTTCAATGAGCAGTTCTTC,CASSFNEQFF
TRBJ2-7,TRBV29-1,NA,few,TGCAGCGTTGAAACCCGGCGCGGGGAGCAGTACTTC,CSVETRRGEQYF
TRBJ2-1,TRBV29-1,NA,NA,TGCAGCGTTGAAGCGGACAGAGCCTACAATGAGCAGTTCTTC,CSVEADRAYNEQFF
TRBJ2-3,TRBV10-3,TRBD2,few,TGTGCCATCAGTGGTGAGCGGGAAAACACAGATACGCAGTATTTT,CAISGERENTDTQYF
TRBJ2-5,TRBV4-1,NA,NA,TGCGCCAGCAGCCAAGATTCGGCTTCAACGGCCCAGTACTTC,CASSQDSASTAQYF
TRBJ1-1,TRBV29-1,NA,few,TGCAGCGTTGAAGGCGAGGCCCCTGAAGCTTTCTTT,CSVEGEAPEAFF
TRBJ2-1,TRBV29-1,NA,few,TGCAGCGTTGAAAAGGGTGGGAGTGAGGAGCAGTTCTTC,CSVEKGGSEEQFF
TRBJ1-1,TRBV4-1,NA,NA,TGCGCCAGCAGCCAAGATTCAGGCTCCACTGAAGCTTTCTTT,CASSQDSGSTEAFF
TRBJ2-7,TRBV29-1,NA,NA,TGCAGCGTCGTTAGCGCCTACGAGCAGTACTTC,CSVVSAYEQYF
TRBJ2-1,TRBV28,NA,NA,TGTGCCAGCAGTTTCAGCTACAATGAGCAGTTCTTC,CASSFSYNEQFF
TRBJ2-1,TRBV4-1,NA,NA,TGCGCCAGCAGCCATGGTTCAGGGAATGAGCAGTTCTTC,CASSHGSGNEQFF
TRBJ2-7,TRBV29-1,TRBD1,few,TGCAGCGTTGAAGGGACAGGGCAGTACGAGCAGTACTTC,CSVEGTGQYEQYF
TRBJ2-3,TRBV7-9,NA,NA,TGTGCCAGCAGCTCTCCACTCCAACATACGCAGTATTTT,CASSSPLQHTQYF
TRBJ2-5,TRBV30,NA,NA,TGTGCCTGGAGGGGATTCCGGGACAACTCAGAGACCCAGTACTTC,CAWRGFRDNSETQYF
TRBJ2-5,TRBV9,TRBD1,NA,TGTGCCAGCAGCACGCTCAGACAGGGTGGAGAGACCCAGTACTTC,CASSTLRQGGETQYF
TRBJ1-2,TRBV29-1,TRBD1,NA,TGCAGCGTTACCGGGACAGAGGAGGGCTACACCTTC,CSVTGTEEGYTF
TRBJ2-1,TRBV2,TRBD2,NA,TGTGCCACTACCGGGACTAGCGGGAATGAGCAGTTCTTC,CATTGTSGNEQFF
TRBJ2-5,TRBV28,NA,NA,TGTGCCAGCAGCTACCAAGAGACCCAGTACTTC,CASSYQETQYF
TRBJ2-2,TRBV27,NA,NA,TGTGCCAGCAGTTACACCACCGGGGAGCTGTTTTTT,CASSYTTGELFF
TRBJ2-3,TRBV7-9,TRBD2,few,TGTGCCAGCAAAGGGACTAGCGGGACCAGCACAGATACGCAGTATTTT,CASKGTSGTSTDTQYF
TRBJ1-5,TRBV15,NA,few,TGTGCCACCAGCGATGGACGAAGGAGCAATCAGCCCCAGCATTTT,CATSDGRRSNQPQHF
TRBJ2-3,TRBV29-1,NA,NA,TGCAGCGTTGTGGGGGGCAGGGAAAGCACAGATACGCAGTATTTT,CSVVGGRESTDTQYF
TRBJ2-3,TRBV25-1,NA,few,TGTGCCAGCAGTGAATTTAGCACAGATACGCAGTATTTT,CASSEFSTDTQYF
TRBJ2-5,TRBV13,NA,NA,TGTGCCAGCAGCGCTCAAGAGACCCAGTACTTC,CASSAQETQYF
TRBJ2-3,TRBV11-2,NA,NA,TGTGCCAGCAGCTTAACCTATGGAACAGATACGCAGTATTTT,CASSLTYGTDTQYF
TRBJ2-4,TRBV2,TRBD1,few,TGTGCCAGCGGCCTAGGTCGGACAGGGCCACAAAACATTCAGTACTTC,CASGLGRTGPQNIQYF
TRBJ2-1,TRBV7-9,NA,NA,TGTGCCAGCAGCTTATCTAACTACAATGAGCAGTTCTTC,CASSLSNYNEQFF
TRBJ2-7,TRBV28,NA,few,TGTGCCAGCAGGGTGGACGGGTCCTACGAGCAGTACTTC,CASRVDGSYEQYF
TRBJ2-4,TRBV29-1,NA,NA,TGCAGCGCCTGGGTCCCCGGGAGAAACATTCAGTACTTC,CSAWVPGRNIQYF
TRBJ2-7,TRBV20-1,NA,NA,TGCAGTGCTAGAGAAAGCTACGAGCAGTACTTC,CSARESYEQYF